This TCR beta chain emerged from a study of shared clonotypes between healthy human individuals. Findings of the study overall: Sequencing depth was predicted to influence how clonotypes are shared among donors.

About this clone itself: The target antigen is unknown.

Sequenced by immunoSEQ multiplex PCR; TCRdb stores in-frame clones only, minus some. The sample includes 2.3 million or so clones, roughly 93% of them seen just once. The CDR3 contains 19 residues. J gave up 0 bases and V 0 bases, and 8 bases lay outside the gene matches. Per the germline V gene, CDR1 is SGDLS and CDR2 is YYNGEE. Material: naive CD4+ T cells from PBMCs. The subset was: CD45RA+ positively selected. V and J are TRBV9 and TRBJ2-4, with 11 bases lining up with TRBD2. The sequence was collected from a man aged 18 to 30 in good health. Some clones in this sample may be carry-over from other donors' samples. CDR3 in DNA: TGTGCCAGCAGCGTAGACGGGCTAGCGGGAGGTCTAGCCAAAAACATTCAGTACTTC. It encodes CASSVDGLAGGLAKNIQYF.